This T cell receptor beta chain was retrieved from a study of blood T cells in healthy people across ages. General study points: Nothing was known about donor CMV status, and this possibly confounded expanded clonotype changes.

Total RNA, at least 5 micrograms per sample, came from PBMCs. The germline CDR1 and CDR2 sequences are SGHTA and FQGTGA. Trimming cost V 5 bases and J 1 base, with 13 bases left between them. The CDR3 length is 15 residues. A second about 7 to 11 cycle PCR used barcoded and J-beta primers. TCRdb reprocessed the 5' RACE reads via MiXCR and lists one record per CDR3 protein. The data show hundreds of thousands of distinct CDR3 sequences, about 20% seen once. A note on this clonotype: Its antigen is not known.

Sequences were obtained from blood. The chain employs TRBV7-3 and TRBJ2-3, with a possible D match to TRBD1 (6 bases). This TCR came from a man between 65 and 85 years old in good health. The CDR3 DNA reads TGTGCCAGCAGCAGCGTGGGGGCTCGCACAGATACGCAGTATTTT. It is translated as CASSSVGARTDTQYF.